Reported below is one TCR beta chain. TRB rearrangements were amplified by multiplex PCR with BIOMED2 TRB-A/B primers. TCRdb itself ran the multiplex PCR reads through MiXCR, one entry per CDR3 protein. There are several hundred distinct CDR3 sequences in the sample; roughly 21% occur only once, and 30% to 35% lies in the top ten. Each TRB amplification used 250-500 ng of genomic DNA from blood. This specimen belongs to a study of T and B cells in COVID-19 patients. Study information: In the active-infection cohort, about 90% of the 20 patients had comorbidities linked to unfavorable COVID-19 outcome.

Losses at the gene ends were 5 bases for V and 5 bases for J; bases not matched to a gene: 4. This CDR3 region has 15 residues. The receptor was isolated from a human donor with active COVID-19. V and J are TRBV5-7 and TRBJ2-1; 13 bases match TRBD2. TRBV5-7 is an ORF, with its function uncertain. Material: blood. CDR3 sequence (DNA): TGTGCCAGCAGGCTGGGACTAGCGGGACACAATGAGCAGTTCTTC. Residues: CASRLGLAGHNEQFF.